These 5 T cell receptor beta chains were sequenced from one sample in a study of low-dose radiotherapy and immunotherapy resistance in tumors. Covering alpha and beta chains, TRAV- and TRBV-specific primers were used for the first-strand cDNA. It was with a constant-region primer and a V-primer adapter that TCRs were amplified over roughly 19 PCR cycles. TCRdb reprocessed the reads with MiXCR, giving one entry per CDR3 protein. Here the sample spans roughly 100,000 distinct CDR3 sequences, under 25% being singletons. As for time point: after trial treatment. The treatment denotes: LDRT plus nivolumab, ipilimumab, low-dose cyclophosphamide and aspirin (RACIN trial). The input for sequencing was PBMCs, taken after low-dose radiotherapy plus immunotherapy. These receptors all stem from a female donor with ovarian cancer.

This clonotype was recorded many times. In DNA, the CDR3 is TGTGCCAGCAGCTTCAGGGCGGCCGTCCAAGAGACCCAGTACTTC. It is translated as CASSFRAAVQETQYF. The chain has TRBV5-6 and TRBJ2-5, with TRBD1 as a possible D gene (5 bases). The CDR3 loop spans 15 amino acids. The V and J ends lost 2 bases and 1 base respectively, with 12 bases between them. The germline V gene encodes CDR1 SGHDT and CDR2 YYEEEE.

As for this clonotype: A far larger clone is off by one base, so a read error is likely. The rearrangement joins TRBV28 to TRBJ2-1; 12 bases map to TRBD1. V gave up 3 bases and J gave up 10 bases; unmatched junction bases: 13. In germline, CDR1 is MDHEN, CDR2 SYDVKM. This CDR3 comprises 17 residues. CDR3 in DNA: TGTGCCAGCAGTTTCGTGGTAGGGACAGGGGGCAGCTACGAGCAGTTCTTC. The encoded protein is CASSFVVGTGGSYEQFF.

V gene TRBV12-3 or TRBV12-4 combines with J gene TRBJ2-2; D is undetermined. Deletions cut 6 bases from V and 5 bases from J, with 4 bases between. This CDR3 contains 11 residues. CDR3 amino acids: CASSGTGELFF. The CDR3 DNA reads TGTGCCAGCAGCGGGACCGGGGAGCTGTTTTTT.

As to this clonotype: One base separates it from a far larger clone, so it is likely a read error. V gene TRBV1 combines with J gene TRBJ2-7. TRBV1 is a documented pseudogene. The CDR3 is 13 amino acids. The CDR3 region is CVSSQDRTAEQYF. CDR3 in DNA: TGCGTCAGCAGCCAAGATCGCACGGCCGAGCAGTACTTC.

This clonotype was seen at least ten times. This chain connects TRBV6-2 or TRBV6-3 to TRBJ1-4, with 11 nucleotides matching TRBD1. The CDR3 is made up of 15 amino acids. The germline gives CDR1 MNHEY, CDR2 SVGEGT. Trimming at V came to 0 bases and at J to 7 bases, leaving 1 base not matched to a gene. The CDR3 DNA follows: TGTGCCAGCAGTTACTCTGGGACAGGGGGTGAAAAACTGTTTTTT. Translated, it gives CASSYSGTGGEKLFF.